This T cell receptor (beta chain) was identified in a study of blood T cell repertoires in COVID-19. Study details: Samples representing acute and convalescent COVID-19 were sourced from the United States, Italy and Spain.

This CDR3 contains 15 residues. The germline V gene encodes CDR1 SGHDN and CDR2 FVKESK. The germline V and J ends were trimmed by 0 bases and 8 bases, with 13 bases remaining between them. Some clones are missing from TCRdb's copy, which holds only in-frame ones; the method was immunoSEQ multiplex PCR. Of some 170,000 clones listed, 87% are singletons. The specimen was peripheral blood. The chain links TRBV14 to TRBJ1-4; unclear D gene. The receptor was isolated from a woman between 45 and 60 years old with acute or convalescent COVID-19. CDR3 residues: CASSQDRPRREKLFF. As DNA, the CDR3 is TGTGCCAGCAGCCAAGATAGACCGAGGCGGGAAAAACTGTTTTTT. Looking up the rest from reference TRBV14 and TRBJ1-4 gives the full variable domain: EAGVTQFPSHSVIEKGQTVTLRCDPISGHDNLYWYRRVMGKEIKFLLHFVKESKQDESGMPNNRFLAERTGGTYSTLKVQPAELEDSGVYFCASSQDRPRREKLFFGSGTQLSVL.